Detailed here is one T cell receptor beta chain. The CDR3 extends over 15 amino acids. Germline lookup yields CDR1 SEHNR and CDR2 FQNEAQ (reference sequence). V shed 5 bases and J shed 2 bases, with 16 bases lying between them. Sequenced by immunoSEQ multiplex PCR; TCRdb stores in-frame clones only, minus some. The sample holds approximately 24,000 clones, more than 80% seen once. The data stem from a study of OX40 agonist ivuxolimab in advanced cancers. The sequence derives from an adult with an advanced solid tumor such as melanoma, head and neck, liver or kidney cancer. The chain carries TRBV7-9 and TRBJ2-7; weak D call: TRBD2 (6 bases). The source was CD4+ or CD8+ T cells sorted from blood, collected in a trial of the OX40 agonist ivuxolimab. The CDR3 reads CASSQGPSEAYEQYF. In DNA, the CDR3 is TGTGCCAGCAGCCAAGGGCCTAGCGAAGCCTACGAGCAGTACTTC.